The 18 T cell receptor beta chains below were found in one sample sequenced in a study of shared clonotypes between healthy human individuals. The method was immunoSEQ multiplex PCR; TCRdb's version includes in-frame clones alone and lacks a portion of them. Of about 2 million clones in the sample, approximately 94% were seen once. Positive CCR7 selection of CD45RO-negative cells yielded the naive CD8 cells, and terminally differentiated effector memory CD45RA+ cells were excluded. What was sequenced was naive CD8+ T cells sorted from blood. The receptors come from a man between 18 and 35 years old in good health.

In this sample, this clone turned up once. The chain uses TRBV9 and TRBJ2-7; D tentatively reads TRBD1 or TRBD2 (5 bases each). CDR3 length equals 12 residues. Germline loops: CDR1 SGDLS, CDR2 YYNGEE. Trimming took off 0 bases at V and 10 bases at J, with 11 bases between the two ends. DNA for the CDR3: TGTGCCAGCAGCGTAGACGGGACCCTTCAGTACTTC. Protein: CASSVDGTLQYF. The variable domain in full, with the rest retrieved from reference TRBV9 and TRBJ2-7, is DSGVTQTPKHLITATGQRVTLRCSPRSGDLSVYWYQQSLDQGLQFLIQYYNGEERAKGNILERFSAQQFPDLHSELNLSSLELGDSALYFCASSVDGTLQYFGPGTRLTVT.

CDR3 residues: CASSSPGAGVDNEQFF. DNA of the CDR3: TGTGCCAGCAGCTCGCCCGGCGCAGGAGTAGACAATGAGCAGTTCTTC. The rearrangement joins TRBV7-9 to TRBJ2-1; D gene unclear. The CDR3 has 16 residues. The V end lost 4 bases, the J end lost 5 bases, and 18 bases lay between the germline ends. Germline V lookup: CDR1 SEHNR, CDR2 FQNEAQ (reference sequence).

A single count supports this clone. CDR3 protein: CASSGGYEQFF. CDR3 DNA sequence: TGTGCCAGCTCGGGGGGGTACGAGCAGTTCTTC. The chain has TRBV7-9 and TRBJ2-1, with 8 bases matching TRBD2. CDR3 size: 11 residues. The V gene's germline CDR1 is SEHNR and CDR2 FQNEAQ (reference sequence). J lost 10 bases, V lost 8 bases, and 4 bases had no gene match.

The rearrangement links TRBV11-2 to TRBJ2-1; TRBD2 agrees at 7 bases. Germline-derived CDR1 and CDR2 are SGHAT and FQNNGV. After removal of 4 bases from V and 5 bases from J, the junction contained 11 bases not matched to a gene. This CDR3 spans 16 amino acids. This CDR3 reads CASSYLRGGPDNEQFF. The CDR3 region has the DNA TGTGCCAGCAGCTACCTAAGGGGAGGGCCCGACAATGAGCAGTTCTTC.

This clone was seen only a few times. This chain links TRBV9 with TRBJ1-1; 7 positions match TRBD1. Per germline, CDR1 SGDLS and CDR2 YYNGEE. This CDR3 contains 12 residues. J was trimmed by 7 bases and V by 3 bases; bases with no gene match: 3. The CDR3 sequence is CASSGWDSEAFF. The CDR3 DNA sequence: TGTGCCAGCAGCGGATGGGACAGTGAAGCTTTCTTT.

This clone was detected only once. The chain employs TRBV7-2 and TRBJ2-7; D is undetermined. Germline CDR1 reads SGHTA; CDR2 reads FQGNSA. This CDR3 is built from 14 residues. With 2 bases removed from V and 6 bases from J, the gap between germline ends came to 14 bases. In nucleotides, the CDR3 is TGTGCCAGCAGCTTAAGCGACCCAGGCATCGAGCAGTACTTC. Its protein product is CASSLSDPGIEQYF.

The chain is built from TRBV28 and TRBJ2-7, with 12 bases identical to TRBD1. CDR1 is MDHEN and CDR2 is SYDVKM in the germline V gene. This CDR3 is 15 amino acids long. J gave up 4 bases and V 3 bases, and 4 bases lay outside the gene matches. The CDR3 loop is CASSFVGQGAYEQYF. The CDR3 DNA is TGTGCCAGCAGTTTTGTGGGACAGGGGGCTTACGAGCAGTACTTC.

The chain uses TRBV2 and TRBJ1-1; no firm D call. Per germline, CDR1 SNHLY and CDR2 FYNNEI. Trimming cost V 8 bases and J 0 bases, with 10 bases left between them. The CDR3 extends over 13 amino acids. The CDR3 nucleotides read TGTGCCAGCCTTGGGGTTATGAACACTGAAGCTTTCTTT. It yields the protein CASLGVMNTEAFF.

This rearrangement joins TRBV5-4 to TRBJ2-7; D is possibly TRBD1 (5 bases). The CDR3 is 15 residues long. The V gene's germline CDR1 is SGHNT and CDR2 YYREEE (reference sequence). V lost 2 bases to trimming and J lost 6 bases, with 18 bases between them. The CDR3 region is CASSFAGALLTEQYF. The DNA of the CDR3 is TGTGCCAGCAGCTTTGCTGGGGCGTTACTCACCGAGCAGTACTTC.

The V gene is TRBV13, the J gene TRBJ2-2, with D perhaps TRBD1 (6 bases). With 2 bases removed from V and 6 bases from J, the gap between germline ends came to 10 bases. Germline assignment: CDR1 PRHDT and CDR2 FYEKMQ (reference sequence). The CDR3 is 14 amino acids. The CDR3 is CASSLTGFPGELFF. The CDR3 nucleotides are TGTGCCAGCAGCTTAACAGGGTTCCCCGGGGAGCTGTTTTTT.

The genes are TRBV28 and TRBJ1-3; D remains unclear. In germline, CDR1 is MDHEN, CDR2 SYDVKM. The CDR3 runs 14 residues. Trimming left V 3 bases short and J 0 bases short, with 6 bases between. CDR3 coding DNA: TGTGCCAGCAGTTTCCCGAACTCTGGAAACACCATATATTTT. Protein product: CASSFPNSGNTIYF.

The V call is TRBV4-3, the J call TRBJ2-1; D is unclear. Trimming cost V 0 bases and J 9 bases, with 9 bases left between them. Germline V lookup: CDR1 LGHNA, CDR2 YSLEER. The CDR3 sequence is 13 residues long. CDR3 region: CASSQDHGREQFF. CDR3 DNA: TGCGCCAGCAGCCAAGACCACGGGCGTGAGCAGTTCTTC.

The chain uses TRBV14 and TRBJ1-3, with D perhaps matching TRBD1 (6 bases). V lost 4 bases to trimming and J lost 0 bases, with 10 bases between them. The CDR3 sequence is 15 residues long. Germline CDR1 reads SGHDN; CDR2 reads FVKESK. CDR3 loop: CASSRDRNSGNTIYF. The CDR3 bases are TGTGCCAGCAGCCGAGACAGGAACTCTGGAAACACCATATATTTT.

Notes on this clone: The sample contains more than one DNA sequence encoding this CDR3. The chain uses TRBV19 and TRBJ1-5; 8 bases are shared with TRBD1. Germline assignment: CDR1 LNHDA and CDR2 SQIVND (reference sequence). V shed 6 bases, J shed 6 bases, and the junction held 1 base outside the gene matches. There are 12 residues in the CDR3. Written as DNA, the CDR3 is TGTGCCAGTAGACAGGGGGGTCAGCCCCAGCATTTT. Protein sequence: CASRQGGQPQHF. The variable domain in full, with the rest retrieved from reference TRBV19 and TRBJ1-5, is DGGITQSPKYLFRKEGQNVTLSCEQNLNHDAMYWYRQDPGQGLRLIYYSQIVNDFQKGDIAEGYSVSREKKESFPLTVTSAQKNPTAFYLCASRQGGQPQHFGDGTRLSIL.

About this clone: Additional DNA sequences in this sample encode the identical CDR3. This chain joins TRBV7-9 and TRBJ2-7, with D perhaps matching TRBD1 (6 bases). Germline V gene lookup returns CDR1 SEHNR and CDR2 FQNEAQ (reference sequence). This CDR3 is built from 16 residues. Trimming stripped 1 base from V and 3 bases from J, with 16 bases between. CDR3 in DNA: TGTGCCAGCAGCTTAGTTGGGCAGGGGAAGGGCTACGAGCAGTACTTC. Translation gives CASSLVGQGKGYEQYF.

J is TRBJ1-6 and V is TRBV5-4; no clear D gene. Per the germline V gene, CDR1 is SGHNT and CDR2 is YYREEE (reference sequence). V was clipped by 3 bases and J by 12 bases, with 13 bases between them. This CDR3 is built from 13 residues. The CDR3 nucleotides are TGTGCCAGCAGCTGGGATGCCCAGGTACCCCTCCACTTT. Protein sequence: CASSWDAQVPLHF.

The chain employs TRBV27 and TRBJ2-1; 11 nucleotides match TRBD2. Germline CDR1 reads MNHEY; CDR2 reads SMNVEV (reference sequence). J gave up 7 bases and V 5 bases, and 13 bases lay outside the gene matches. The CDR3 sequence is 17 residues long. CDR3 loop: CASSPLASGGSLNEQFF. The CDR3 coding sequence is TGTGCCAGCAGTCCCCTGGCTAGCGGGGGGTCTTTGAATGAGCAGTTCTTC.

The count of this clone is one. The gene calls are TRBV11-2 and TRBJ2-7; 8 bases line up with TRBD1. Trimming at V came to 1 base and at J to 4 bases, leaving 15 bases not matched to a gene. CDR1 and CDR2 from the germline V gene are SGHAT and FQNNGV. The CDR3 is 18 residues long. The CDR3 is CASSLATGGIISPYEQYF. In nucleotides, the CDR3 is TGTGCCAGCAGCTTAGCCACAGGGGGGATTATTTCTCCTTACGAGCAGTACTTC. Full variable domain (remainder filled in from reference TRBV11-2 and TRBJ2-7): EAGVAQSPRYKIIEKRQSVAFWCNPISGHATLYWYQQILGQGPKLLIQFQNNGVVDDSQLPKDRFSAERLKGVDSTLKIQPAKLEDSAVYLCASSLATGGIISPYEQYFGPGTRLTVT.